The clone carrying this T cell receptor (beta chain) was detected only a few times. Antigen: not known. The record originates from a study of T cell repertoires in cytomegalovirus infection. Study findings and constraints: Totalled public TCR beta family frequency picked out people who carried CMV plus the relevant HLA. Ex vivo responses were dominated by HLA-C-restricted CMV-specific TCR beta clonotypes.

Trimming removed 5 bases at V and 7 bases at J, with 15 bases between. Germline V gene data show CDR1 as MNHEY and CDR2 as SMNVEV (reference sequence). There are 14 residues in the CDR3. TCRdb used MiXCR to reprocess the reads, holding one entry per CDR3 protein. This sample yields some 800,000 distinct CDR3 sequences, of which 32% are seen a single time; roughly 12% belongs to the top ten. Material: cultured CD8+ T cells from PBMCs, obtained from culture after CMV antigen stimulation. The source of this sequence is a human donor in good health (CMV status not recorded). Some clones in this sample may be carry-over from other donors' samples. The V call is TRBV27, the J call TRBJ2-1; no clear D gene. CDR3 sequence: CASSQDGRLNEQFF. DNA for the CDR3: TGTGCCAGCAGTCAGGACGGGCGTCTGAATGAGCAGTTCTTC.